This TCR beta chain was recovered during a study of CD4+ T cells in melanoma. Germline V CDR1 and CDR2: LGHDT, YNNKEL (reference sequence). The V end lost 5 bases, the J end lost 9 bases, and 11 bases lay between the germline ends. The CDR3 runs to 12 residues. The count of this clone is one. Some clones are missing from TCRdb's copy, which holds only in-frame ones; the method was immunoSEQ multiplex PCR. The table shows several thousand clones, with approximately 70% occurring only once. The source of this sequence is a human donor with melanoma. This sequence joins TRBV3-1 (or the pseudogene TRBV3-2) and TRBJ1-5, with D tentatively TRBD1 (6 bases). Sequencing input: cells from a culture (not recorded whether cultured in vitro). DNA for the CDR3: TGTGCCAGCAGCTCAAGGGGGGGGCCCCAGCATTTT. Protein: CASSSRGGPQHF.